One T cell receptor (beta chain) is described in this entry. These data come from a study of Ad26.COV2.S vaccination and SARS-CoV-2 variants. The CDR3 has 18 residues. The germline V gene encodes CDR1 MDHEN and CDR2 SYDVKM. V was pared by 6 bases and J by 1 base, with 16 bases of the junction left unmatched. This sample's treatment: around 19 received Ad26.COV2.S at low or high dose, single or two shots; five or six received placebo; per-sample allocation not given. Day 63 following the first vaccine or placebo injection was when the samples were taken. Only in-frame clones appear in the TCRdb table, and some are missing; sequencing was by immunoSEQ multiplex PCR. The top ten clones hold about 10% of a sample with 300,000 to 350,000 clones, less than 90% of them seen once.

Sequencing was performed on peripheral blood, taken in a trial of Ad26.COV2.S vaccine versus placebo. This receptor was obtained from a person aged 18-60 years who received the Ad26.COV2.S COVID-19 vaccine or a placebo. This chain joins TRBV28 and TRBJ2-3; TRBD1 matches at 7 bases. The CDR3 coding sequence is TGTGCCAGCAGCCCGGGACAGTTCGGGTTTGGGGGCACAGATACGCAGTATTTT. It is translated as CASSPGQFGFGGTDTQYF.